One sample yielded the 28 T cell receptor beta chains listed below, sequenced in a study of blood T cell repertoires in COVID-19. Repertoires were generated with immunoSEQ multiplex PCR, while TCRdb's copy carries only in-frame clones and drops some. The sample carries 300,000 to 450,000 clones, 75% to 90% recorded once. The specimen was PBMCs or T cells enriched from blood (not recorded which). All receptors derive from a young man who had recovered from COVID-19.

V gene TRBV6-5 combines with J gene TRBJ2-7; TRBD1 aligns across 10 bases. CDR1 and CDR2 (germline): MNHEY, SVGAGI. The V and J ends lost 5 bases and 6 bases, in that order; junction bases with no gene match: 10. This CDR3 is built from 15 residues. CDR3 in amino acids: CASSTPTGGRFEQYF. The CDR3 DNA follows: TGTGCCAGCAGTACTCCGACAGGGGGCCGGTTCGAGCAGTACTTC.

The chain carries TRBV3-1 (or the pseudogene TRBV3-2) and TRBJ2-7; 9 bases line up with TRBD2. Germline CDR1 LGHDT, CDR2 YNNKEL (reference sequence). The CDR3 consists of 16 residues. Unmatched junction bases numbered 6, after V lost 0 bases and J lost 3 bases. In nucleotides, the CDR3 is TGTGCCAGCAGCCAAGATCGCGGGACTAGCTTCTACGAGCAGTACTTC. It specifies CASSQDRGTSFYEQYF.

This clone occurred once. The identical CDR3 is also encoded by other nucleotide sequences in the sample. The V gene is TRBV6-5, the J gene TRBJ1-1; D remains ambiguous. Per the germline V gene, CDR1 is MNHEY and CDR2 is SVGAGI. V was cut by 3 bases and J by 1 base, with 6 bases left in between. The CDR3 is made up of 13 amino acids. CDR3 residues: CASSYRRNTEAFF. The CDR3, as DNA: TGTGCCAGCAGTTATAGGAGGAACACTGAAGCTTTCTTT.

The chain couples TRBV6-5 to TRBJ1-1; tentatively, D is TRBD1 (6 bases). Germline values: CDR1 MNHEY, CDR2 SVGAGI. The CDR3 sequence is 13 residues long. V shed 6 bases and J shed 3 bases, with 11 bases lying between them. Written as DNA, the CDR3 is TGTGCCAGCAGCGGGACAACCGACACTGAAGCTTTCTTT. Protein product: CASSGTTDTEAFF.

The chain carries TRBV5-4 and TRBJ1-1; tentatively, D is TRBD1 (5 bases). From germline, CDR1 is SGHNT and CDR2 YYREEE (reference sequence). This CDR3 comprises 15 residues. Trimming left V 0 bases short and J 4 bases short, with 13 bases between. The CDR3 DNA reads as TGTGCCAGCAGCTTGGAATCAGGGAAGGCCACTGAAGCTTTCTTT. Its translation: CASSLESGKATEAFF.

The chain uses TRBV7-9 and TRBJ1-5; D is unclear. The CDR3 is 13 amino acids. Trimming removed 3 bases from V and 3 bases from J, with 6 bases in between. The germline CDR1 and CDR2 sequences are SEHNR and FQNEAQ (reference sequence). The CDR3 DNA follows: TGTGCCAGCAGCTTCAGTTACAATCAGCCCCAGCATTTT. This translates into CASSFSYNQPQHF.

The chain couples TRBV7-3 to TRBJ1-1; D is possibly TRBD1 (5 bases). V lost 3 bases and J lost 1, with 9 bases in between. CDR1 is SGHTA, CDR2 FQGTGA, per germline. CDR3 size: 14 residues. The CDR3 nucleotides read TGTGCCAGCAGCTTCAGGGTCACGAACACTGAAGCTTTCTTT. This gives the protein CASSFRVTNTEAFF.

The chain couples TRBV4-1 to TRBJ1-1; perhaps TRBD1 as D (6 bases). The germline gives CDR1 MGHRA, CDR2 YSYEKL. The CDR3 length is 14 residues. The V end lost 4 bases, the J end lost 5 bases, and 14 bases lay between the germline ends. CDR3 DNA: TGCGCCAGCAGCCTGGACGGGGGGCGAACTGAAGCTTTCTTT. This gives the protein CASSLDGGRTEAFF.

The CDR3 is CASSLDTLLHGYTF. The DNA for the CDR3 is TGTGCCAGCAGCTTAGATACTTTGTTGCATGGCTACACCTTC. The chain is built from TRBV7-9 and TRBJ1-2; D remains ambiguous. Trimming pared 1 base from V and 6 bases from J, leaving 12 bases between. The CDR3 covers 14 residues. CDR1 and CDR2 (germline): SEHNR, FQNEAQ (reference sequence).

The chain has TRBV25-1 and TRBJ1-4, with 8 bases lining up with TRBD1. Germline V gives CDR1 MGHDK, CDR2 SYGVNS. The length of the CDR3 is 15 residues. V shed 2 bases and J 5 bases; nucleotides not matched to a gene: 4. The CDR3 DNA reads TGTGCCAGCAGTGAACCTCGGACAGGGAATGAAAAACTGTTTTTT. It is translated as CASSEPRTGNEKLFF.

V is TRBV5-3 and J is TRBJ2-7, with D perhaps matching TRBD2 (5 bases). TRBV5-3 is assigned to the ORF class and has an uncertain function. The ends were cut back, 4 bases at V and 9 bases at J, with 17 bases in the middle. This CDR3 has 13 residues. In DNA, the CDR3 is TGTGCCAGAAGCCGAGGGTCTCCTTGGGGGCAGTACTTC. The encoded protein is CARSRGSPWGQYF.

The chain joins TRBV11-2 to TRBJ1-4, with 8 bases fitting TRBD1. Germline trimming cut 4 bases from V and 5 bases from J; bases unmatched to any gene: 3. Per the germline V gene, CDR1 is SGHAT and CDR2 is FQNNGV. There are 14 residues in the CDR3. The CDR3 loop reads CASSSRQGNEKLFF. The CDR3 DNA reads as TGTGCCAGCAGCTCTAGACAGGGGAATGAAAAACTGTTTTTT.

This clone was counted a single time. This chain uses TRBV3-1 (or the pseudogene TRBV3-2) with TRBJ2-7; the D is unclear. The CDR3 is made up of 10 amino acids. CDR1 is LGHDT and CDR2 is YNNKEL in the germline V gene (reference sequence). Trimming shortened V by 6 bases and J by 6 bases, and 6 bases separated the two germline ends. The CDR3 DNA is TGTGCCAGCAGGGCATTCGAGCAGTACTTC. The encoded protein is CASRAFEQYF.

This chain joins TRBV5-1 and TRBJ2-2; D is unresolved. This CDR3 is built from 14 residues. Per germline, CDR1 SGHRS and CDR2 YFSETQ. The ends were cut back, 4 bases at V and 0 bases at J, with 7 bases in the middle. CDR3 region: CASSPSTNTGELFF. Here the CDR3 DNA reads TGCGCCAGCAGCCCTTCTACGAACACCGGGGAGCTGTTTTTT.

V gene TRBV28 combines with J gene TRBJ1-4; tentative D call: TRBD1 (5 bases). Germline V lookup: CDR1 MDHEN, CDR2 SYDVKM. The CDR3 is made up of 14 amino acids. Deletions cut 6 bases from V and 8 bases from J, with 16 bases between. The chain's CDR3 is CASSRGGSDEKLFF. CDR3 nucleotides: TGTGCCAGCAGCCGGGGGGGGTCGGACGAAAAACTGTTTTTT.

The genes are TRBV19 and TRBJ1-2; D is possibly TRBD1 (6 bases). This CDR3 spans 17 amino acids. Trimming pared 5 bases from V and 4 bases from J, leaving 23 bases between. The V gene's germline CDR1 is LNHDA and CDR2 SQIVND (reference sequence). Here the CDR3 reads CASSVRQVQASFYGYTF. CDR3 sequence (DNA): TGTGCCAGTAGTGTCCGACAGGTCCAAGCATCTTTCTATGGCTACACCTTC.

J is TRBJ2-5 and V is TRBV18, with D tentatively TRBD1 (5 bases). The V end was cut by 1 base, the J end by 3 bases, with 9 bases between. Germline lookup yields CDR1 KGHSH and CDR2 LQKENI. The CDR3 is made up of 14 amino acids. The CDR3 bases are TGTGCCAGCTCACCACTGGACAAAGAAGAGACCCAGTACTTC. This gives the protein CASSPLDKEETQYF.

The chain uses TRBV5-1 and TRBJ2-1; weak D call: TRBD1 (6 bases). Germline-derived CDR1 and CDR2 are SGHRS and YFSETQ. CDR3 length equals 14 residues. With 6 bases removed from V and 6 bases from J, the gap between germline ends came to 16 bases. CDR3 residues: CASTLTGAGNEQFF. CDR3 sequence (DNA): TGCGCCAGCACCCTGACAGGTGCCGGCAATGAGCAGTTCTTC.

V is TRBV10-2 and J is TRBJ2-6; the D is unclear. V dropped 8 bases and J dropped 0 bases, with 8 bases sitting between them. The germline V gene has CDR1 WSHSY and CDR2 SAAADI. There are 14 residues in the CDR3. The CDR3 DNA sequence: TGCGCCAGCTCCACTAACTCTGGGGCCAACGTCCTGACTTTC. Encoded protein: CASSTNSGANVLTF.

This chain connects TRBV4-2 to TRBJ1-4, with D perhaps matching TRBD1 (5 bases). CDR1 and CDR2 (germline): LGHNA, YNFKEQ. This CDR3 contains 15 residues. Trimming took 8 bases from V and 5 from J, leaving 18 bases between them. The CDR3 DNA follows: TGTGCCAGCTCCCCCGGGGGGACCACCAATGAAAAACTGTTTTTT. Its protein product is CASSPGGTTNEKLFF.

The J gene is TRBJ1-1, the V gene TRBV6-5; TRBD1 is a possible D gene (5 bases). The V gene's germline CDR1 is MNHEY and CDR2 SVGAGI. The CDR3 length is 13 residues. Between the trimmed V and J ends, which lost 5 bases and 3 bases, there was a span of 10 bases. The CDR3 is CASSKGFDTEAFF. CDR3 bases: TGTGCCAGCAGTAAGGGGTTTGACACTGAAGCTTTCTTT.

CDR3 sequence reads: CASSKGQGNGELFF. As DNA, the CDR3 is TGCGCCAGCAGCAAGGGACAGGGGAACGGGGAGCTGTTTTTT. The chain links TRBV5-1 to TRBJ2-2; 10 nucleotides match TRBD1. The V segment lost 4 bases and the J segment 7 bases; nucleotides outside the gene matches: 4. The CDR3 sequence is 14 residues long. Germline V gene lookup returns CDR1 SGHRS and CDR2 YFSETQ. The full variable domain, in which reference TRBV5-1 and TRBJ2-2 provide the parts outside the CDR3, is KAGVTQTPRYLIKTRGQQVTLSCSPISGHRSVSWYQQTPGQGLQFLFEYFSETQRNKGNFPGRFSGRQFSNSRSEMNVSTLELGDSALYLCASSKGQGNGELFFGEGSRLTVL.

The CDR3 nucleotides read TGTGCCACCAGACCAGCGGCGGATACGCAGTATTTT. This encodes CATRPAADTQYF. The chain joins TRBV15 to TRBJ2-3; D is perhaps TRBD2 (5 bases). V shed 6 bases and J shed 6 bases, with 10 bases lying between them. The CDR3 is 12 residues long. From germline, CDR1 is LNHNV and CDR2 YYDKDF (reference sequence).

The chain uses TRBV4-1 and TRBJ2-3, with 9 bases lining up with TRBD1. Germline CDR1 MGHRA, CDR2 YSYEKL. The CDR3 is 15 residues long. With V trimmed by 3 bases and J by 4 bases, 5 bases remained unmatched. CDR3 DNA: TGCGCCAGCAGCCACCGGGACAGGGTAGCAGATACGCAGTATTTT. Amino acid sequence: CASSHRDRVADTQYF.

The sample holds a few counts of this clone. The chain uses TRBV7-9 and TRBJ2-7; D not certain. Germline values: CDR1 SEHNR, CDR2 FQNEAQ (reference sequence). Trimming took 1 base from V and 2 from J, leaving 6 bases between them. This CDR3 contains 13 residues. CDR3 nucleotides: TGTGCCAGCAGCTTAGACACCGCCTACGAGCAGTACTTC. It specifies CASSLDTAYEQYF.

The rearrangement joins TRBV28 to TRBJ1-1; TRBD1 matches 7 bases. CDR1 MDHEN and CDR2 SYDVKM come from the germline V gene. This CDR3 has 14 amino acids. With 8 bases clipped from V and 1 base from J, the junction kept 7 bases outside the gene matches. The CDR3 sequence: CASGTGARNTEAFF. CDR3 in DNA: TGTGCCAGCGGCACAGGGGCCCGGAACACTGAAGCTTTCTTT.

The chain links TRBV18 to TRBJ2-5, with D perhaps matching TRBD1 (5 bases). V lost 0 bases to trimming and J lost 0 bases, with 17 bases between them. Germline V gene data show CDR1 as KGHSH and CDR2 as LQKENI. The CDR3 spans 18 residues. CDR3 amino acids: CASSPPGNSRQNQETQYF. The CDR3 region has the DNA TGTGCCAGCTCACCACCGGGAAACTCTCGACAGAACCAAGAGACCCAGTACTTC.

The rearrangement links TRBV7-8 to TRBJ2-7; TRBD1 agrees at 9 bases. Germline CDR1 is SGHVS and CDR2 is FQNEAQ. The CDR3 consists of 18 residues. Unmatched junction bases numbered 18, after V lost 5 bases and J lost 4 bases. CDR3 nucleotides: TGTGCCAGCAGCATGAGGGTTGGGACAGGGTTGGGGTTTTACGAGCAGTACTTC. It specifies CASSMRVGTGLGFYEQYF.